Listed here are 7 T cell receptor beta chains from one sample, sequenced in a study of OX40 agonist ivuxolimab in advanced cancers. TCRdb's table, derived via immunoSEQ multiplex PCR, lists solely in-frame clones and lacks some. The table shows approximately 81,000 clones, with 93% occurring only once. The sample here was CD4+ or CD8+ T cells sorted from blood, taken in a trial of the OX40 agonist ivuxolimab. These receptors came from an adult with an advanced solid tumor such as melanoma, head and neck, liver or kidney cancer.

This chain uses TRBV9 with TRBJ2-5; no clear D. CDR1 and CDR2 (germline): SGDLS, YYNGEE. The CDR3 is 13 amino acids. V was pared by 3 bases and J by 0 bases, with 6 bases between. In DNA, the CDR3 is TGTGCCAGCAGCGCCCGGTACCAAGAGACCCAGTACTTC. It encodes CASSARYQETQYF.

J is TRBJ2-3 and V is TRBV7-8; TRBD1 agrees at 7 bases. This CDR3 has 15 residues. Germline CDR1 and CDR2: SGHVS and FQNEAQ. The ends lost 3 bases at V and 0 bases at J; junction bases unmatched: 3. The CDR3 here is CASSLVTGSTDTQYF. The CDR3 DNA follows: TGTGCCAGCAGCTTGGTGACAGGGAGCACAGATACGCAGTATTTT.

This chain uses TRBV11-2 with TRBJ2-5, with D tentatively TRBD1 (5 bases). The CDR3 sequence is 12 residues long. Trimming left V 2 bases short and J 4 bases short, with 5 bases between. Germline V gene sequence: CDR1 SGHAT, CDR2 FQNNGV. The CDR3: CASSLRGETQYF. DNA for the CDR3: TGTGCCAGCAGCTTAAGGGGAGAGACCCAGTACTTC. The full variable domain, completed using reference TRBV11-2 and TRBJ2-5, is EAGVAQSPRYKIIEKRQSVAFWCNPISGHATLYWYQQILGQGPKLLIQFQNNGVVDDSQLPKDRFSAERLKGVDSTLKIQPAKLEDSAVYLCASSLRGETQYFGPGTRLLVL.

The chain has TRBV9 and TRBJ2-3; D is possibly TRBD2 (5 bases). The length of the CDR3 is 16 residues. Trimming cost V 0 bases and J 5 bases, with 16 bases left between them. Looked up from germline, CDR1 is SGDLS and CDR2 is YYNGEE. The CDR3 spells CASSVEPTPRGDTQYF. CDR3 bases: TGTGCCAGCAGCGTAGAACCTACTCCCCGGGGAGATACGCAGTATTTT.

The rearrangement joins TRBV28 to TRBJ2-7; no clear D. The CDR3 loop spans 14 amino acids. CDR1 and CDR2 from the germline V gene are MDHEN and SYDVKM. V lost 1 base and J 2 bases, leaving 9 bases between the germline ends. The CDR3 is CASSLSAGPYEQYF. As DNA, the CDR3 is TGTGCCAGCAGTTTATCGGCAGGACCCTACGAGCAGTACTTC. The full variable domain, in which reference TRBV28 and TRBJ2-7 provide the parts outside the CDR3, is DVKVTQSSRYLVKRTGEKVFLECVQDMDHENMFWYRQDPGLGLRLIYFSYDVKMKEKGDIPEGYSVSREKKERFSLILESASTNQTSMYLCASSLSAGPYEQYFGPGTRLTVT.

This chain connects TRBV1 to TRBJ1-1. TRBV1 is a pseudogene locus. The CDR3 covers 18 residues. CDR3 region: CTSSQDNRGQWLDTEAFF. DNA of the CDR3: TGCACCAGCAGCCAAGATAATCGGGGGCAATGGTTGGACACTGAAGCTTTCTTT.

J is TRBJ1-2 and V is TRBV7-9, with D hard to call. V was trimmed by 3 bases and J by 5 bases, leaving 4 bases between them. Germline V CDR1 and CDR2: SEHNR, FQNEAQ (reference sequence). The CDR3 is made up of 11 amino acids. The CDR3 DNA follows: TGTGCCAGCAGCTTTCGTTATGGCTACACCTTC. It translates to CASSFRYGYTF.